These 14 T cell receptor beta chains were all obtained from the same sample, sequenced in a study of shared clonotypes between healthy human individuals. This table comes from immunoSEQ multiplex PCR, and its TCRdb copy is limited to in-frame clones, with some not included. Counted here are roughly 2.4 million clones, roughly 95% occurring once; the ten biggest clones make up roughly 0.13%. Specimen: naive CD4+ T cells sorted from blood. Subset here: CD45RA+ positively selected. These receptor sequences come from a man between 18 and 35 years old in good health.

This clone appeared a few times. The chain employs TRBV5-6 and TRBJ1-2; 11 positions agree with TRBD1. Germline V gene data show CDR1 as SGHDT and CDR2 as YYEEEE. This CDR3 contains 14 residues. Losses at the gene ends were 4 bases for V and 4 bases for J; bases not matched to a gene: 3. CDR3 region: CASSPDRGPYGYTF. In nucleotides, the CDR3 is TGTGCCAGCAGCCCGGACAGGGGGCCCTATGGCTACACCTTC.

The rearrangement joins TRBV5-4 to TRBJ1-2; 8 bases line up with TRBD1. Per the germline V gene, CDR1 is SGHNT and CDR2 is YYREEE (reference sequence). CDR3 length equals 13 residues. V gave up 5 bases and J gave up 5 bases; unmatched junction bases: 5. The CDR3 loop reads CASRETGGYGYTF. The CDR3, as DNA: TGTGCCAGCAGGGAAACAGGGGGGTATGGCTACACCTTC.

The genes are TRBV28 and TRBJ1-2; 7 nucleotides align to TRBD1. Germline assignment: CDR1 MDHEN and CDR2 SYDVKM. The CDR3 is made up of 14 amino acids. J was trimmed by 1 base and V by 6 bases; bases with no gene match: 5. The CDR3 coding sequence is TGTGCCAGCAGCCAGGGACAGATTAACTATGGCTACACCTTC. It encodes CASSQGQINYGYTF.

This clone was seen a single time. The chain joins TRBV28 to TRBJ2-7; TRBD2 is a possible D gene (6 bases). Germline V gene data show CDR1 as MDHEN and CDR2 as SYDVKM. V was clipped by 5 bases and J by 3 bases, with 26 bases between them. This CDR3 region has 18 residues. The CDR3 DNA sequence: TGTGCCAGCAGTGCGGAGGGAAAACTCCTAGGTATAAGCTACGAGCAGTACTTC. It codes for CASSAEGKLLGISYEQYF.

The V gene is TRBV28, the J gene TRBJ2-5; 8 nucleotides agree with TRBD2. The germline V gene encodes CDR1 MDHEN and CDR2 SYDVKM. V was clipped by 10 bases and J by 5 bases; unmatched bases: 12. The CDR3 extends over 14 amino acids. As DNA, the CDR3 is TGTGCCATTAGCGGGGAGGGTCCGGGCGAGACCCAGTACTTC. The encoded protein is CAISGEGPGETQYF.

The chain uses TRBV5-1 and TRBJ2-1; TRBD2 matches 11 bases. Germline V gene sequence: CDR1 SGHRS, CDR2 YFSETQ. The CDR3 is 18 residues long. V dropped 2 bases and J dropped 3; count of bases not matched to a gene: 10. The DNA for the CDR3 is TGCGCCAGCAGCTTTGGGGAGGCCGGGACTAGCGGCTACAATGAGCAGTTCTTC. Translating it yields CASSFGEAGTSGYNEQFF.

V gene TRBV7-9 combines with J gene TRBJ1-2; D possibly corresponds to TRBD1 (6 bases). Germline loops: CDR1 SEHNR, CDR2 FQNEAQ (reference sequence). The CDR3 has 15 residues. The V end lost 2 bases, the J end lost 7 bases, and 17 bases lay between the germline ends. The CDR3: CASSLIERGVGGYTF. DNA for the CDR3: TGTGCCAGCAGCTTAATTGAGAGGGGGGTCGGTGGCTACACCTTC.

The V and J genes are TRBV5-1 and TRBJ2-7; TRBD1 matches 9 bases. The CDR3 runs 15 residues. Germline assignment: CDR1 SGHRS and CDR2 YFSETQ. After removal of 3 bases from V and 0 bases from J, the junction contained 4 bases not matched to a gene. The CDR3 is CASSSQTGGSYEQYF. As DNA, the CDR3 is TGCGCCAGCAGCTCCCAGACAGGGGGCTCCTACGAGCAGTACTTC.

In the case of this clone: Other nucleotide sequences from this sample produce the same CDR3. The chain is built from TRBV9 and TRBJ2-7, with D perhaps assigned TRBD1 or TRBD2 (5 bases each). Trimming shortened V by 2 bases and J by 2 bases, and 11 bases separated the two germline ends. The CDR3 extends over 14 amino acids. The germline CDR1 and CDR2 sequences are SGDLS and YYNGEE. CDR3 loop: CASSVGTGTYEQYF. The CDR3 bases are TGTGCCAGCAGCGTTGGGACCGGGACCTACGAGCAGTACTTC.

The CDR3 reads CASSLRDSGLPYGYTF. In nucleotides, the CDR3 is TGTGCCAGCTCACTCCGGGACAGCGGTCTTCCGTATGGCTACACCTTC. The chain recombines TRBV18 with TRBJ1-2; TRBD1 agrees at 7 bases. Trimming took 4 bases from V and 5 from J; bases not matched to a gene: 13. CDR1 KGHSH and CDR2 LQKENI come from the germline V gene. The CDR3 is made up of 16 amino acids.

The chain carries TRBV29-1 and TRBJ2-5, with 7 bases that match TRBD2. The CDR3 totals 12 residues. Germline CDR1 is SQVTM and CDR2 is ANQGSEA. V was pared by 3 bases and J by 7 bases, with 5 bases of the junction left unmatched. The CDR3 protein is CSVEAGEGTQYF. The CDR3 DNA follows: TGCAGCGTTGAGGCGGGAGAAGGGACCCAGTACTTC.

The CDR3 coding sequence is TGTGCCAGCAGGAAGGGACAGGGATTGATGGAGACCCAGTACTTC. This encodes CASRKGQGLMETQYF. The chain combines TRBV5-4 with TRBJ2-5; 9 nucleotides agree with TRBD1. Germline CDR1 reads SGHNT; CDR2 reads YYREEE (reference sequence). The length of the CDR3 is 15 residues. Trimming cost V 5 bases and J 5 bases; bases outside gene matches: 10.

This rearrangement joins TRBV5-1 to TRBJ2-5; weak D call: TRBD1 (6 bases). This CDR3 has 14 residues. The ends were cut back, 3 bases at V and 5 bases at J, with 14 bases in the middle. The germline gives CDR1 SGHRS, CDR2 YFSETQ. Here the CDR3 DNA reads TGCGCCAGCAGCTGGGACACGACAAGGGAGACCCAGTACTTC. Its translation is CASSWDTTRETQYF.

The CDR3 DNA sequence: TGCGCCAGCAGCTTGGAAGGGAGTGGGGATGAGCAGTTCTTC. It translates to CASSLEGSGDEQFF. The chain couples TRBV5-1 to TRBJ2-1, with D possibly matching TRBD2 (5 bases). CDR3 length: 14 amino acids. Trimming cost V 0 bases and J 8 bases, with 12 bases left between them. Germline-derived CDR1 and CDR2 are SGHRS and YFSETQ.